The 8 T cell receptor beta chains below were found in one sample sequenced in a study of T cells after somatic rescue of genetic block. Sequencing used immunoSEQ multiplex PCR; TCRdb keeps in-frame clones, though not all of them. The sample has 45,000 to 55,000 clones; 90% to 97% are singletons. Sequencing used peripheral blood mononuclear cells (PBMCs). These receptors came from a child in the first two years of life.

The V gene is TRBV4-1, the J gene TRBJ1-1, with D uncertain. The ends were cut back, 1 base at V and 3 bases at J, with 3 bases in the middle. This CDR3 has 12 amino acids. CDR1 is MGHRA and CDR2 is YSYEKL in the germline V gene. This chain's CDR3 is CASSQGDTEAFF. The CDR3 DNA reads as TGCGCCAGCAGCCAAGGGGACACTGAAGCTTTCTTT.

J is TRBJ2-7 and V is TRBV28, with 7 bases fitting TRBD1. V lost 4 bases to trimming and J lost 3 bases; unmatched junction nucleotides: 6. CDR3 length: 14 amino acids. Germline V gene lookup returns CDR1 MDHEN and CDR2 SYDVKM. CDR3: CASSSGTAHYEQYF. The DNA for the CDR3 is TGTGCCAGCAGTTCCGGGACAGCGCACTACGAGCAGTACTTC.

V gene TRBV5-3 combines with J gene TRBJ2-3, with D perhaps given as TRBD1 or TRBD2 (5 bases each). TRBV5-3 is an ORF, and what it does is uncertain. The V and J ends lost 4 bases and 3 bases respectively, with 12 bases between them. The CDR3 length is 14 residues. CDR3 coding DNA: TGTGCCAGAAGCAAAGGGACCCTTACAGATACGCAGTATTTT. Its protein is CARSKGTLTDTQYF.

DNA for the CDR3: TGCGCCAGCAGCCAATATAAGGGGGCAACGGGGGCCAACGTCCTGACTTTC. As protein: CASSQYKGATGANVLTF. The chain has TRBV4-3 and TRBJ2-6; 7 positions agree with TRBD1. Germline trimming cut 2 bases from V and 4 bases from J; bases unmatched to any gene: 8. The CDR3 sequence is 17 residues long. CDR1 LGHNA and CDR2 YSLEER come from the germline V gene.

V and J are TRBV19 and TRBJ2-2, with D unresolved. Germline V CDR1 and CDR2: LNHDA, SQIVND (reference sequence). This CDR3 has 14 amino acids. Trimming shortened V by 1 base and J by 4 bases, and 7 bases separated the two germline ends. As DNA, the CDR3 is TGTGCCAGTAGTATAGGGGATGTCACCGGGGAGCTGTTTTTT. Its protein product is CASSIGDVTGELFF.

This chain uses TRBV25-1 with TRBJ2-7; tentative D call: TRBD1 (6 bases). Trimming removed 4 bases at V and 2 bases at J, with 6 bases between. CDR1 and CDR2 (germline): MGHDK, SYGVNS. The CDR3 covers 12 residues. In DNA form, the CDR3 reads TGTGCCAGCAGTGGGACAGCCTACGAGCAGTACTTC. Translating gives CASSGTAYEQYF.

The chain couples TRBV11-2 to TRBJ2-1; 7 nucleotides match TRBD1. The CDR3 consists of 12 residues. J lost 6 bases, V lost 4 bases, and 0 bases had no gene match. Germline loops: CDR1 SGHAT, CDR2 FQNNGV. Here the CDR3 reads CASSSGGNEQFF. CDR3 nucleotides: TGTGCCAGCAGCTCAGGGGGCAATGAGCAGTTCTTC. Drawing the rest from reference TRBV11-2 and TRBJ2-1, the complete variable domain is EAGVAQSPRYKIIEKRQSVAFWCNPISGHATLYWYQQILGQGPKLLIQFQNNGVVDDSQLPKDRFSAERLKGVDSTLKIQPAKLEDSAVYLCASSSGGNEQFFGPGTRLTVL.

V is TRBV29-1 and J is TRBJ1-3; D is unresolved. The CDR3 spans 11 residues. V was trimmed by 3 bases and J by 4 bases, leaving 4 bases between them. Per germline, CDR1 SQVTM and CDR2 ANQGSEA. CDR3 loop: CSVDRGNTIYF. The CDR3 region has the DNA TGCAGCGTTGACAGGGGAAACACCATATATTTT.